The next 6 T cell receptor beta chains were all read from a single sample in a study of identical twins. Using its own MiXCR run on the 5' RACE reads, TCRdb lists one record per CDR3 protein. The sample holds 400,000 to 650,000 distinct CDR3 sequences; around 20% are singletons and the top ten take roughly 0.9%. These sequences were also reported in another study, on T cells expressing NK-cell markers.

The source material was CD4+ T cells sorted from blood. Receptors were obtained from a woman between 18 and 29 years old in good health.

Ten or more counts support this clonotype. The V call is TRBV5-4, the J call TRBJ2-5; D might be TRBD2 (6 bases). V shed 4 bases and J shed 2 bases, with 15 bases lying between them. CDR3 length: 15 amino acids. Germline lookup yields CDR1 SGHNT and CDR2 YYREEE (reference sequence). DNA of the CDR3: TGTGCCAGCAGCCCTGGAGGGCGGGGACAAGAGACCCAGTACTTC. It yields the protein CASSPGGRGQETQYF.

This clonotype was seen more than once but under ten times. The V gene is TRBV7-2, the J gene TRBJ2-7; TRBD2 agrees at 9 bases. CDR3 length equals 17 residues. Germline-derived CDR1 and CDR2 are SGHTA and FQGNSA. The junction had 6 bases not matched to a gene; V was cut back by 0 bases and J by 0 bases. DNA of the CDR3: TGTGCCAGCAGCTTAGCAGCTAGCGGGGCAAGCTCCTACGAGCAGTACTTC. Protein product: CASSLAASGASSYEQYF.

The rearrangement uses TRBV20-1 and TRBJ2-7; D ambiguous. The V end lost 6 bases, the J end lost 0 bases, and 18 bases lay between the germline ends. Germline V lookup: CDR1 DFQATT, CDR2 SNEGSKA (reference sequence). This CDR3 spans 15 amino acids. CDR3 sequence: CSAAQWRLSSYEQYF. The CDR3, as DNA: TGCAGTGCGGCTCAGTGGCGGCTGAGCTCCTACGAGCAGTACTTC.

In its sample, this clonotype was seen many times. The V gene is TRBV6-2 or TRBV6-3, the J gene TRBJ2-7; D call uncertain. Per the germline V gene, CDR1 is MNHEY and CDR2 is SVGEGT. The CDR3 totals 15 residues. V lost 3 bases and J 2 bases, leaving 14 bases between the germline ends. CDR3 coding DNA: TGTGCCAGCAGTTATCTAGGCGTCAGGACCTACGAGCAGTACTTC. This translates into CASSYLGVRTYEQYF.

This clonotype was observed a handful of times. This chain uses TRBV10-3 with TRBJ1-2; 7 bases fit TRBD1. The CDR3 has 13 amino acids. Germline trimming cut 8 bases from V and 8 bases from J; bases unmatched to any gene: 11. Germline CDR1 is ENHRY and CDR2 is SYGVKD. Here the CDR3 reads CAIRAEGARGYTF. As DNA, the CDR3 is TGTGCCATCCGAGCTGAGGGGGCGCGCGGCTACACCTTC.

This chain uses TRBV20-1 with TRBJ2-7; D is perhaps TRBD1 (6 bases). Germline assignment: CDR1 DFQATT and CDR2 SNEGSKA (reference sequence). The germline V and J ends were trimmed by 3 bases and 5 bases, with 17 bases remaining between them. The CDR3 has 14 amino acids. The CDR3: CSASNVQGVHEQYF. The DNA of the CDR3 is TGCAGTGCTAGCAATGTACAGGGAGTCCACGAGCAGTACTTC.